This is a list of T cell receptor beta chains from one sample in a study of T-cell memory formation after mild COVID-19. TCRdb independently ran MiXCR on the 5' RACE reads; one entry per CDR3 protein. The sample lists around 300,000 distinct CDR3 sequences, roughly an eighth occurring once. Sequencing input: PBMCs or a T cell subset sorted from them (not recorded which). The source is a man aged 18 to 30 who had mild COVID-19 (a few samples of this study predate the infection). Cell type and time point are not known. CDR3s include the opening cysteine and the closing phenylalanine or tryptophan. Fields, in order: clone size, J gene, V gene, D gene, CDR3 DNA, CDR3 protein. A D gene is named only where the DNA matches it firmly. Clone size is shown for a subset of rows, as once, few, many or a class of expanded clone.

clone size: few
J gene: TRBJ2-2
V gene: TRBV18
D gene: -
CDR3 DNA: TGTGCCAGCTCACCACCGGAGCGGACCGGGGAGCTGTTTTTT
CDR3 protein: CASSPPERTGELFF

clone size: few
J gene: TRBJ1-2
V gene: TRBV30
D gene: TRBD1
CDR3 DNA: TGTGCCTGTTTTAGCCGGGACAGCTATGGCTACACCTTC
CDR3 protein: CACFSRDSYGYTF

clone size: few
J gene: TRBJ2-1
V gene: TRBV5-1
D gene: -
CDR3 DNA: TGCGCCAGCAGCTTGTCCGGACAGTACAATGAGCAGTTCTTC
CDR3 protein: CASSLSGQYNEQFF

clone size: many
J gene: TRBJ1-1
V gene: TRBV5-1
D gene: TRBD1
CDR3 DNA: TGCGCCAGCGGACAGGGGCTGAGCACTGAAGCTTTCTTT
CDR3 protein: CASGQGLSTEAFF

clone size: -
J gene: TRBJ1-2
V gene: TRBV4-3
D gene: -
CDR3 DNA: TGCGCCAGCAGCCAAGATCGGCAGGCCGTGTTCTATGGCTACACCTTC
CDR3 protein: CASSQDRQAVFYGYTF

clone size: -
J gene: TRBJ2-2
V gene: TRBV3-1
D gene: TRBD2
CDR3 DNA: TGTGCCAGCAGCTCGCGGGGGGCGAACACCGGGGAGCTGTTTTTT
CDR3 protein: CASSSRGANTGELFF

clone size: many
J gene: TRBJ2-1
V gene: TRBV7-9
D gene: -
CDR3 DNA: TGTGCCAGCAGACTCGGACAGGGACTAGGCTACAATGAGCAGTTCTTC
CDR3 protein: CASRLGQGLGYNEQFF

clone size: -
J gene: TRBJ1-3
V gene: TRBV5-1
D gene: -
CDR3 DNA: TGCGCCAGCAGCTTGGGTAGAGCGACAAACACCATATATTTT
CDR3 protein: CASSLGRATNTIYF

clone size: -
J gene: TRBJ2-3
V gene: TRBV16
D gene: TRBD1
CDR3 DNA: TGTGCCAGCAGCCAAAACAGGGGAACAGATACGCAGTATTTT
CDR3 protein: CASSQNRGTDTQYF

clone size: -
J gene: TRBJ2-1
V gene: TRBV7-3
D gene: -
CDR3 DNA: TGTGCCAGCAGCTTAATGGATGGTGAGCAGTTCTTC
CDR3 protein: CASSLMDGEQFF

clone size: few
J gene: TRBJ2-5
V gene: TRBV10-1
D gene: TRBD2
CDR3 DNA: TGCGCCAGCAGACTACTAGCGGAGCAAGAGACCCAGTACTTC
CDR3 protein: CASRLLAEQETQYF

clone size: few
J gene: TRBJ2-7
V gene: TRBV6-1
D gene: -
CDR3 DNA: TGTGCCAGCAGAAACCGGGACTTAGCCTACGAGCAGTACTTC
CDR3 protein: CASRNRDLAYEQYF

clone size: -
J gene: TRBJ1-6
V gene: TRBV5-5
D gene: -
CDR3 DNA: TGTGCCGCATCCAGCAAGAAATCACCCCTCCACTTT
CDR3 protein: CAASSKKSPLHF

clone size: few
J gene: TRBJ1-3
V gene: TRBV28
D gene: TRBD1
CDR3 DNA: TGTGCCAGCAGTTACCGGGCCGGGACAGGGGATGGAAACACCATATATTTT
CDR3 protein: CASSYRAGTGDGNTIYF

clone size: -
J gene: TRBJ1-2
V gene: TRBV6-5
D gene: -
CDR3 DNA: TGTGCCAGCAGTTACTCGATTAGCCCAAACTATGGCTACACCTTC
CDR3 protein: CASSYSISPNYGYTF

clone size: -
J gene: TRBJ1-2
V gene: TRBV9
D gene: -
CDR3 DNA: TGTGCCAGCAGCATTCAGGACGGCGGGACCTATGGCTACACCTTC
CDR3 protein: CASSIQDGGTYGYTF

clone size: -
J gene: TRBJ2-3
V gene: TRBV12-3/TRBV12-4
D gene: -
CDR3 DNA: TGTGCCAGCAGTTTAGGAGAAGCGGGAGATACGCAGTATTTT
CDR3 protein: CASSLGEAGDTQYF

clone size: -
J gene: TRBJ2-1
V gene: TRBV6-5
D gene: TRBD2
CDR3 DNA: TGTGCCAGCAGAAGACTAGCGGGGGATCGATACAATGAGCAGTTCTTC
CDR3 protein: CASRRLAGDRYNEQFF

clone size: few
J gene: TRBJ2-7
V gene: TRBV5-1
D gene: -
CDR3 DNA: TGCGCCAGCAGCTTGGAGGGGGGCGTTTCGTTCTACGAGCAGTACTTC
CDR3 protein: CASSLEGGVSFYEQYF

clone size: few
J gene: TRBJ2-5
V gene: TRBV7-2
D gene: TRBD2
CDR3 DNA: TGTGCCAGCAGCGCACTAGCGCGAGAGACCCAGTACTTC
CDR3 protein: CASSALARETQYF

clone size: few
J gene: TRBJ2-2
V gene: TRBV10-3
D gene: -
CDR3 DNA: TGTGCCATCAGCGGGGGGACACAGCCGAACACCGGGGAGCTGTTTTTT
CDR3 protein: CAISGGTQPNTGELFF

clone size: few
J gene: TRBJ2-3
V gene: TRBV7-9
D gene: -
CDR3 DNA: TGTGCCAGCAGCTCGGGGGTAGCCACAGATACGCAGTATTTT
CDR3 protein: CASSSGVATDTQYF